The TCR beta chain described here comes from a study of CD8 T cells in Susac syndrome. Across the study: Each patient with Susac syndrome, at the time of blood draw, was therapy-naive, on corticosteroids, or on intravenous immunoglobulin alone.

Random hexamers were used to reverse transcribe an amount of about 0.45 to 1 ug RNA. immunoSEQ multiplex PCR amplified TCR beta CDR3 across 54 Vbeta, 13 Jbeta. MiXCR, applied by TCRdb to the immunoSEQ multiplex PCR reads, yields one record per CDR3 protein. The sample holds about 100,000 distinct CDR3 sequences, roughly 96% seen once. CD8+ and CD4+ blood T cells underwent TCR beta sequencing. This CDR3 comprises 15 residues. Germline CDR1 MNHEY, CDR2 SMNVEV (reference sequence). V shed 6 bases, J shed 0 bases, and the junction held 5 bases outside the gene matches. The sequencing sample was made of CD8+ T cells from PBMCs. This TCR came from a human donor with Susac syndrome. The chain joins TRBV27 to TRBJ2-7, with 10 bases lining up with TRBD2. The CDR3: CASSPGLANSYEQYF. The DNA of the CDR3 is TGTGCCAGCAGCCCGGGACTAGCGAACTCCTACGAGCAGTACTTC.